A single sample gave rise to the 7 T cell receptor beta chains below, sequenced in a study of regulatory T cells in long-lasting Graves disease. Regarding time point: newly diagnosed GD, antithyroid drugs for less than 3 months. From RNA extracted from PBMCs, the TCR library was made. HTBI primers from iRepertoire and Arm-PCR of CDR3 regions yielded the TCR beta libraries. TCRdb processed the multiplex PCR reads anew with MiXCR; each CDR3 protein has one entry. The sample includes 450,000 to 700,000 distinct CDR3 sequences, 13% of them seen just once. Separately, the same data were catalogued under a study of T cells in Graves' hyperthyroidism and ophthalmopathy.

The sample here was peripheral blood mononuclear cells (PBMCs), taken at new diagnosis, from a patient treated with antithyroid drugs. The receptors were gathered from a man between 25 and 39 years old with Graves disease.

This clonotype was counted ten times or more. The rearrangement links TRBV12-3 or TRBV12-4 to TRBJ1-3; no definite D call. Deletions cut 8 bases from V and 0 bases from J, with 11 bases between. This CDR3 is built from 14 residues. For the CDR3, the DNA is TGTGCCAGCGGGCCTAGGGACTCTGGAAACACCATATATTTT. Its protein product is CASGPRDSGNTIYF.

This clonotype appeared many times. The chain employs TRBV2 and TRBJ1-3; no clear D gene. Germline V gene lookup returns CDR1 SNHLY and CDR2 FYNNEI. V dropped 6 bases and J dropped 2 bases, with 8 bases sitting between them. There are 13 residues in the CDR3. Written as DNA, the CDR3 is TGTGCCAGCAGCGGACTGGCTGGAAACACCATATATTTT. It encodes CASSGLAGNTIYF. Filled out from reference TRBV2 and TRBJ1-3, the complete variable domain reads EPEVTQTPSHQVTQMGQEVILRCVPISNHLYFYWYRQILGQKVEFLVSFYNNEISEKSEIFDDQFSVERPDGSNFTLKIRSTKLEDSAMYFCASSGLAGNTIYFGEGSWLTVV.

Worth noting for this clonotype: This clone may be a read error of a much larger clone one base away. This chain uses TRBV7-2 with TRBJ2-5; possibly TRBD2 for D (6 bases). Trimming left V 8 bases short and J 11 bases short, with 18 bases between. CDR1 SGHTA and CDR2 FQGNSA come from the germline V gene. The CDR3 runs 12 residues. DNA for the CDR3: TGTGCCAGCTTGGTCTTGCGGGGTGAGCAGTACTTC. Protein sequence: CASLVLRGEQYF.

This clonotype was counted at least ten times. The chain couples TRBV7-9 to TRBJ2-5; maybe TRBD2 (5 bases). Germline CDR1 is SEHNR and CDR2 is FQNEAQ (reference sequence). V was clipped by 2 bases and J by 5 bases, with 18 bases between them. The CDR3 sequence is 16 residues long. The CDR3 sequence: CASSLMASWGGETQYF. Written as DNA, the CDR3 is TGTGCCAGCAGCTTAATGGCTAGCTGGGGTGGGGAGACCCAGTACTTC.

This clonotype occurred a few times. The chain uses TRBV27 and TRBJ2-3, with D hard to call. Germline V gene data show CDR1 as MNHEY and CDR2 as SMNVEV (reference sequence). V dropped 8 bases and J dropped 0 bases, with 6 bases sitting between them. The CDR3 loop spans 12 amino acids. Here the CDR3 reads CASGTSTDTQYF. CDR3 DNA: TGTGCCAGCGGCACCAGCACAGATACGCAGTATTTT.

The chain employs TRBV2 and TRBJ1-4; 7 bases agree with TRBD1. The J segment lost 5 bases and the V segment lost 6 bases, leaving 15 bases of the junction unmatched. There are 17 residues in the CDR3. Per germline, CDR1 SNHLY and CDR2 FYNNEI. The CDR3 DNA reads TGTGCCAGCAGAGGTACGATGAAGGGGGCGCGGAATGAAAAACTGTTTTTT. It codes for CASRGTMKGARNEKLFF.

This clonotype was recorded at least ten times. The chain combines TRBV7-2 with TRBJ2-3; D gene uncertain. This CDR3 has 12 amino acids. V lost 5 bases to trimming and J lost 4 bases, with 7 bases between them. Germline CDR1 SGHTA, CDR2 FQGNSA. DNA of the CDR3: TGTGCCAGCAGCCCCCCCCCAGATACGCAGTATTTT. Translated, it gives CASSPPPDTQYF.